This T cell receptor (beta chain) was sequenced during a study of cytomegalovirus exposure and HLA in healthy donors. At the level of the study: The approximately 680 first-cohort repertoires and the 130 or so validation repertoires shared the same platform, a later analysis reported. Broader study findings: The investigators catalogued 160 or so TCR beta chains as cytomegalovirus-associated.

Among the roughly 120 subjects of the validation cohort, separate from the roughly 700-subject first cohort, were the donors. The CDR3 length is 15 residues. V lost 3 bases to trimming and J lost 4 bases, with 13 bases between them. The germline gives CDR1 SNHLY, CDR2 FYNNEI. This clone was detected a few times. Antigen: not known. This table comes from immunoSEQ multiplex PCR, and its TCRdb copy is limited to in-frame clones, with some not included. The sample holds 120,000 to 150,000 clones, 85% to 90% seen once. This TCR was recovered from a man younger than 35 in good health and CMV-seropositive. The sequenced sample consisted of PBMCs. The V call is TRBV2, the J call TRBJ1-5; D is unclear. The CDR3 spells CASSEPKRGNQPQHF. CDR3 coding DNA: TGTGCCAGCAGTGAGCCCAAACGCGGGAATCAGCCCCAGCATTTT.